These 23 T cell receptor beta chains came from one sample sequenced in a study of T cells in localized non-small cell lung cancer. The assay was immunoSEQ multiplex PCR, and TCRdb's table has in-frame clones only and misses some. Of roughly 2,000 clones listed, 25% to 30% are singletons. Specimen: lung tumor tissue, collected before any cancer treatment. The receptor set was obtained from a woman aged 35-75 years with stage I lung adenocarcinoma.

The gene calls are TRBV10-2 and TRBJ2-2; D is possibly TRBD1 or TRBD2 (6 bases each). The germline gives CDR1 WSHSY, CDR2 SAAADI. The V end was cut by 2 bases, the J end by 5 bases, with 15 bases between. This CDR3 is 16 amino acids long. CDR3 amino acids: CASSEARGAETGELFF. CDR3 DNA sequence: TGCGCCAGCAGTGAGGCGAGGGGGGCGGAGACCGGGGAGCTGTTTTTT.

This clone was found a few times. The chain has TRBV1 and TRBJ1-2. TRBV1 represents a pseudogene. This CDR3 region has 13 residues. The CDR3, as DNA: TGCGCCAGCAGTCGGGGGATTGGGTATGGCTACACCTTC. It translates to CASSRGIGYGYTF.

The chain links TRBV19 to TRBJ1-1; D ambiguous. The CDR3 has 16 amino acids. V lost 6 bases and J 1 base, leaving 18 bases between the germline ends. The germline CDR1 and CDR2 sequences are LNHDA and SQIVND (reference sequence). In nucleotides, the CDR3 is TGTGCCAGTAGGTCACCCCTCGGGAGAGGGAACACTGAAGCTTTCTTT. This encodes CASRSPLGRGNTEAFF.

The chain carries TRBV11-3 and TRBJ2-1, with a tentative D call TRBD2 (7 bases). In germline, CDR1 is SGHNT, CDR2 YENEEA. The V end lost 4 bases, the J end lost 7 bases, and 14 bases lay between the germline ends. The CDR3 covers 14 residues. As DNA, the CDR3 is TGTGCCAGCAGCTACGGGGGGCCAAGGAATGAGCAGTTCTTC. Encoded protein: CASSYGGPRNEQFF.

This clone was counted between two and nine times. The chain employs TRBV28 and TRBJ2-2; D might be TRBD2 (6 bases). This CDR3 spans 15 amino acids. Germline V gene data show CDR1 as MDHEN and CDR2 as SYDVKM. Trimming took 8 bases from V and 8 from J, leaving 21 bases between them. This CDR3 reads CASHPGGTGLGELFF. The DNA for the CDR3 is TGTGCCAGCCACCCGGGCGGGACGGGTCTGGGGGAGCTGTTTTTT.

By proportion, this clone is large. The V call is TRBV9, the J call TRBJ2-2; weak D call: TRBD1 (5 bases). V lost 5 bases and J 7 bases, leaving 12 bases between the germline ends. CDR1 and CDR2 (germline): SGDLS, YYNGEE. The CDR3 is 13 residues long. The CDR3 is CASSDQGIGELFF. In DNA form, the CDR3 reads TGTGCCAGCAGTGATCAGGGCATCGGGGAGCTGTTTTTT.

By proportion, this clone is large (0.1 to 1%). The chain has TRBV9 and TRBJ2-5; the match to TRBD2 covers 8 bases. There are 16 residues in the CDR3. Germline V gives CDR1 SGDLS, CDR2 YYNGEE. J lost 4 bases, V lost 7 bases, and 15 bases had no gene match. The DNA of the CDR3 is TGTGCCAGCGGAGCCTTGAATCGGGGGGGCCGAGAGACCCAGTACTTC. This codes for CASGALNRGGRETQYF.

This clone is classed as large. The chain employs TRBV6-8 and TRBJ2-3, with D perhaps TRBD2 (6 bases). CDR3 length: 16 amino acids. V was cut by 2 bases and J by 1 base, with 13 bases left in between. Germline V CDR1 and CDR2: MNHGY, SAAAGT. CDR3 in DNA: TGTGCCAGCAGTTACCGGAGGGGATTTCGCACAGATACGCAGTATTTT. This gives the protein CASSYRRGFRTDTQYF.

The CDR3 DNA sequence: TGCGCCAGCAGCCCGGGCGGTAGCGGGGGGTACGAGCAGTACTTC. Translation: CASSPGGSGGYEQYF. This chain joins TRBV5-1 and TRBJ2-7; 10 positions match TRBD2. The CDR3 spans 15 residues. CDR1 SGHRS and CDR2 YFSETQ come from the germline V gene. Germline trimming cut 4 bases from V and 4 bases from J; bases unmatched to any gene: 8.

The chain has TRBV25-1 and TRBJ1-4, with 10 bases fitting TRBD1. The junction had 3 bases not matched to a gene; V was cut back by 7 bases and J by 7 bases. The length of the CDR3 is 13 residues. Germline V lookup: CDR1 MGHDK, CDR2 SYGVNS. CDR3 in amino acids: CASTDRGAEKLFF. The CDR3 bases are TGTGCCAGCACGGACAGGGGGGCTGAAAAACTGTTTTTT.

This clone is judged large. This sequence joins TRBV11-3 and TRBJ2-1; 7 positions match TRBD2. V was clipped by 5 bases and J by 4 bases; unmatched bases: 11. CDR3 length equals 16 residues. Germline CDR1 reads SGHNT; CDR2 reads YENEEA. The CDR3 spells CASSPAGLEGYNEQFF. The CDR3 DNA reads as TGTGCCAGCAGCCCTGCCGGACTAGAGGGGTACAATGAGCAGTTCTTC. Full variable domain (rest looked up from reference TRBV11-3 and TRBJ2-1): EAGVVQSPRYKIIEKKQPVAFWCNPISGHNTLYWYLQNLGQGPELLIRYENEEAVDDSQLPKDRFSAERLKGVDSTLKIQPAELGDSAVYLCASSPAGLEGYNEQFFGPGTRLTVL.

This clone was picked up a small number of times. The CDR3, as DNA: TGTGCCTGGGAGGACAGCATCAATCAGCCCCAGCATTTT. Residues: CAWEDSINQPQHF. The chain joins TRBV30 to TRBJ1-5, with D possibly TRBD1 on 6 matching bases. Between the trimmed V and J ends, which lost 5 bases and 3 bases, there was a span of 11 bases. Germline CDR1 reads GTSNPN; CDR2 reads SVGIG (reference sequence). The CDR3 totals 13 residues.

This clone turned up a few times. The chain carries TRBV6-8 and TRBJ2-7; TRBD1 might be the D (5 bases). Germline CDR1 is MNHGY and CDR2 is SAAAGT. Trimming took 5 bases from V and 6 from J, leaving 11 bases between them. The CDR3 length is 12 residues. For the CDR3, the DNA is TGTGCCAGCAGTGACAGATTTGGCGAGCAGTACTTC. It yields the protein CASSDRFGEQYF.

A few counts support this clone. V and J are TRBV6-8 and TRBJ1-2, with TRBD1 identical over 7 bases. V lost 4 bases to trimming and J lost 6 bases; unmatched junction nucleotides: 5. Germline assignment: CDR1 MNHGY and CDR2 SAAAGT. The CDR3 extends over 13 amino acids. The CDR3 spells CASSWTGRDGYTF. Here the CDR3 DNA reads TGTGCCAGCAGTTGGACAGGTCGGGATGGCTACACCTTC.

This clone is medium-sized by share. The V call is TRBV9, the J call TRBJ1-1, with 8 bases aligning to TRBD1. The V gene end was trimmed by 7 bases and the J gene end by 1 base; junction bases not matched to a gene: 6. Germline V gene data show CDR1 as SGDLS and CDR2 as YYNGEE. The CDR3 sequence is 14 residues long. The CDR3 nucleotides read TGTGCCAGCGGATCTGGACAGGGGAACACTGAAGCTTTCTTT. This codes for CASGSGQGNTEAFF.

This clone was counted only a few times. Here the CDR3 DNA reads TGTGCCAGCAGTAAAGGACACCCCACCTACGAGCAGTACTTC. It translates to CASSKGHPTYEQYF. The chain has TRBV6-8 and TRBJ2-7; D is perhaps TRBD1 (5 bases). Germline assignment: CDR1 MNHGY and CDR2 SAAAGT. This CDR3 spans 14 amino acids. V lost 5 bases, J lost 2 bases, and 13 bases lay in between.

V usage is TRBV9 and J usage is TRBJ2-3, with a possible D match to TRBD2 (6 bases). V dropped 0 bases and J dropped 2 bases, with 16 bases sitting between them. The CDR3 is made up of 17 amino acids. Germline V lookup: CDR1 SGDLS, CDR2 YYNGEE. The CDR3 loop is CASSVAIGRGYTDTQYF. The CDR3 bases are TGTGCCAGCAGCGTAGCGATTGGGCGGGGATACACAGATACGCAGTATTTT. Combining the CDR3 with reference TRBV9 and TRBJ2-3 gives the whole variable domain DSGVTQTPKHLITATGQRVTLRCSPRSGDLSVYWYQQSLDQGLQFLIQYYNGEERAKGNILERFSAQQFPDLHSELNLSSLELGDSALYFCASSVAIGRGYTDTQYFGPGTRLTVL.

Written as DNA, the CDR3 is TGTGCCAGCAGCCCCCGGGGGAGCTCCTACGAGCAGTACTTC. As protein: CASSPRGSSYEQYF. The chain employs TRBV11-3 and TRBJ2-7; D might be TRBD2 (6 bases). The V end was cut by 5 bases, the J end by 0 bases, with 11 bases between. The CDR3 runs 14 residues. CDR1 is SGHNT, CDR2 YENEEA, per germline. The full variable domain, in which reference TRBV11-3 and TRBJ2-7 provide the parts outside the CDR3, is EAGVVQSPRYKIIEKKQPVAFWCNPISGHNTLYWYLQNLGQGPELLIRYENEEAVDDSQLPKDRFSAERLKGVDSTLKIQPAELGDSAVYLCASSPRGSSYEQYFGPGTRLTVT.

The rearrangement joins TRBV30 to TRBJ1-5, with a possible D match to TRBD1 (5 bases). This CDR3 region has 15 residues. Germline V gene data show CDR1 as GTSNPN and CDR2 as SVGIG (reference sequence). V shed 3 bases and J shed 0 bases, with 12 bases lying between them. The CDR3 sequence: CAWRPGDYSNQPQHF. For the CDR3, the DNA is TGTGCCTGGAGGCCGGGGGATTATAGCAATCAGCCCCAGCATTTT.

The rearrangement links TRBV6-8 to TRBJ2-2, with 12 positions matching TRBD2. The germline V gene encodes CDR1 MNHGY and CDR2 SAAAGT. Trimming cost V 6 bases and J 0 bases; bases outside gene matches: 5. The CDR3 loop spans 17 amino acids. The CDR3 region has the DNA TGTGCCAGCAGCCCTAGCGGGAGGGCCACGAACACCGGGGAGCTGTTTTTT. It specifies CASSPSGRATNTGELFF.

In its sample, this clone was seen once. This chain uses TRBV5-1 with TRBJ1-2; 8 nucleotides align to TRBD1. Germline CDR1 is SGHRS and CDR2 is YFSETQ. CDR3 length: 14 amino acids. After removal of 3 bases from V and 3 bases from J, the junction contained 4 bases not matched to a gene. The CDR3 reads CASSSSTGDYGYTF. The CDR3 DNA follows: TGCGCCAGCAGCTCGTCGACAGGGGACTATGGCTACACCTTC.

The chain links TRBV29-1 to TRBJ2-3; 8 bases are shared with TRBD1. V lost 4 bases to trimming and J lost 6 bases; unmatched junction nucleotides: 9. Germline assignment: CDR1 SQVTM and CDR2 ANQGSEA. CDR3 length equals 14 residues. Written as DNA, the CDR3 is TGCAGCGTTGTTGAGACAGGGGAACAGGATACGCAGTATTTT. Protein sequence: CSVVETGEQDTQYF.

This rearrangement joins TRBV14 to TRBJ2-1; 10 nucleotides agree with TRBD2. The CDR3 length is 19 residues. The V segment lost 0 bases and the J segment 3 bases; nucleotides outside the gene matches: 11. CDR1 and CDR2 (germline): SGHDN, FVKESK. For the CDR3, the DNA is TGTGCCAGCAGCCAAGAGGCCAGATATAGCGGGGGGCTCTACAATGAGCAGTTCTTC. Its translation is CASSQEARYSGGLYNEQFF.